The 5 T cell receptor beta chains given below trace back to one sample, sequenced in a study of blood T cell repertoires in COVID-19. Sequenced by immunoSEQ multiplex PCR; TCRdb stores in-frame clones only, minus some. Here the sample spans around 200,000 clones, about 86% being singletons. Sequencing used peripheral blood. These receptors all come from a human donor with acute or convalescent COVID-19. The donor label of this sample is uncertain.

This chain uses TRBV21-1 with TRBJ1-1. TRBV21-1 counts as a pseudogene. The CDR3 is 15 amino acids. The CDR3, as DNA: TGTGCCAGCAGCAAGATCCGGGATATGAACACTGAAGCTTTCTTT. This encodes CASSKIRDMNTEAFF.

The gene calls are TRBV2 and TRBJ1-2; D uncertain. V lost 6 bases and J lost 8, with 13 bases in between. CDR3 length: 12 residues. Germline assignment: CDR1 SNHLY and CDR2 FYNNEI. The CDR3 protein is CASSPINSGYTF. CDR3 nucleotides: TGTGCCAGCAGCCCAATCAACAGCGGCTACACCTTC.

This clone was found a few times. The chain couples TRBV19 to TRBJ1-4; weak D call: TRBD1 (6 bases). The V gene's germline CDR1 is LNHDA and CDR2 SQIVND (reference sequence). The CDR3 has 12 amino acids. V lost 5 bases and J 14 bases, leaving 15 bases between the germline ends. Here the CDR3 DNA reads TGTGCCAGTAGTCAACAGGGCCTTTGGCTGTTTTTT. The encoded protein is CASSQQGLWLFF.

The J gene is TRBJ1-5, the V gene TRBV29-1; D is undetermined. The CDR3 covers 13 residues. Germline-derived CDR1 and CDR2 are SQVTM and ANQGSEA. The V end was cut by 4 bases, the J end by 2 bases, with 9 bases between. CDR3 sequence (DNA): TGCAGCGTTGGGGGAGAGGGCAATCAGCCCCAGCATTTT. The encoded protein is CSVGGEGNQPQHF.

Worth noting for this clone: This specimen includes other DNA sequences encoding the same CDR3. The CDR3 DNA reads TGCGCCAGCACAGGGGACACCGGGGAGCTGTTTTTT. Translation: CASTGDTGELFF. This chain links TRBV10-1 with TRBJ2-2; tentative D call: TRBD1 (6 bases). CDR3 length: 12 residues. Between the trimmed V and J ends, which lost 7 bases and 3 bases, there was a span of 6 bases. CDR1 WNHNN and CDR2 SYGVQD come from the germline V gene (reference sequence).